The TCR beta chain under discussion was sequenced for a study of cytomegalovirus exposure and HLA in healthy donors. Findings and caveats of the study: The listing of roughly 160 TCR beta chains classed them as cytomegalovirus-associated. TCR beta sequences numbering under 20,000 were associated with HLA alleles at 0.05 false discovery rate in a later analysis.

Turning to this clone: Its antigen is still unknown.

Amplification used 60 Vbeta primers and 13 Jbeta primers. The assay was immunoSEQ multiplex PCR, and TCRdb's table has in-frame clones only and misses some. The sample shows fewer than 150,000 clones, 76% of them seen only once. Deletions cut 5 bases from V and 4 bases from J, with 16 bases between. The length of the CDR3 is 15 residues. The germline V gene has CDR1 LGHNT and CDR2 FRNRAP. The sample taken for sequencing was PBMCs. The TCR originated in a man younger than 30 in good health and CMV-seronegative. The V call is TRBV12-5, the J call TRBJ2-3; a possible D gene is TRBD1 (6 bases). CDR3 residues: CASGNTGTAADTQYF. Here the CDR3 DNA reads TGTGCTAGTGGTAATACAGGGACGGCGGCAGATACGCAGTATTTT.